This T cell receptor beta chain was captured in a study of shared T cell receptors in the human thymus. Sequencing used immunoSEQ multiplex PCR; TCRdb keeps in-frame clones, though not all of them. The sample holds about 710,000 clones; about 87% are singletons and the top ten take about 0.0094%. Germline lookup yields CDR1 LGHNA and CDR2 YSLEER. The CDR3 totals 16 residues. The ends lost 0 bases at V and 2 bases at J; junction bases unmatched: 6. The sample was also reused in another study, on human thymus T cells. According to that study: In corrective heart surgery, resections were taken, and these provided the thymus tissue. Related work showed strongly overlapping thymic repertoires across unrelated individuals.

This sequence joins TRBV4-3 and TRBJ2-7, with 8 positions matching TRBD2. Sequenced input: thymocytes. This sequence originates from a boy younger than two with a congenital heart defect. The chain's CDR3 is CASSQDGTRKAYEQYF. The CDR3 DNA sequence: TGCGCCAGCAGCCAAGACGGGACTAGGAAGGCCTACGAGCAGTACTTC.